This note documents a single T cell receptor beta chain sequence. Its antigen is currently unknown. Generated by immunoSEQ multiplex PCR, the TCRdb table keeps only in-frame clones and is missing some. The data hold fewer than 25,000 clones, with approximately 90% observed a single time. CDR3 length: 15 amino acids. V shed 5 bases and J 0 bases; nucleotides not matched to a gene: 4. Germline V gene sequence: CDR1 MNHEY, CDR2 SVGAGI. This sample was included in a study of OX40 agonist ivuxolimab in advanced cancers. Looking at the study overall: From roughly 20 to 85 years was the age range, with a mean of approximately 58 years, and around 83% were male.

Autoimmune disease history or systemic immunosuppression was exclusionary. Study-wide findings and caveats: Expanded clones tended on average to be more numerous among CD8+ T cells than CD4+. CD4+ and CD8+ blood T cells expanded clonally by week 6 at 0.1 to 3.0 mg/kg.

The receptor's source is an adult with an advanced solid tumor such as melanoma, head and neck, liver or kidney cancer. V and J are TRBV6-5 and TRBJ2-3, with 8 bases matching TRBD2. This specimen consisted of CD4+ or CD8+ T cells sorted from blood, obtained in a trial of the OX40 agonist ivuxolimab. As DNA, the CDR3 is TGTGCCAGCAGTCCCGGGGGGGCTAGCACAGATACGCAGTATTTT. Its translation is CASSPGGASTDTQYF.